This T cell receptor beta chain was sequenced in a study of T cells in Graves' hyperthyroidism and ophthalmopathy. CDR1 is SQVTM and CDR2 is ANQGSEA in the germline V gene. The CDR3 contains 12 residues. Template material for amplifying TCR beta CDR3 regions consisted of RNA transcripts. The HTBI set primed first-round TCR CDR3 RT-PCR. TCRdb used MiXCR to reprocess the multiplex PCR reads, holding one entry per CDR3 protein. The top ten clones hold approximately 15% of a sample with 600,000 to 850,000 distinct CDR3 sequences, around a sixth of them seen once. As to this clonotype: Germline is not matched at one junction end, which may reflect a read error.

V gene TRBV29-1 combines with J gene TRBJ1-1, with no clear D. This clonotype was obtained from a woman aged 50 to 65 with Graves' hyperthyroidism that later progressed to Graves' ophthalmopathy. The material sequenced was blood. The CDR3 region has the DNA TGCAGCGTGGGATCGGTGAACGCTGAAGCTTTCTTT. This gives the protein CSVGSVNAEAFF. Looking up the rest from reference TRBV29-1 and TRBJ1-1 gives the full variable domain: SAVISQKPSRDICQRGTSLTIQCQVDSQVTMMFWYRQQPGQSLTLIATANQGSEATYESGFVIDKFPISRPNLTFSTLTVSNMSPEDSSIYLCSVGSVNAEAFFGQGTRLTVV.